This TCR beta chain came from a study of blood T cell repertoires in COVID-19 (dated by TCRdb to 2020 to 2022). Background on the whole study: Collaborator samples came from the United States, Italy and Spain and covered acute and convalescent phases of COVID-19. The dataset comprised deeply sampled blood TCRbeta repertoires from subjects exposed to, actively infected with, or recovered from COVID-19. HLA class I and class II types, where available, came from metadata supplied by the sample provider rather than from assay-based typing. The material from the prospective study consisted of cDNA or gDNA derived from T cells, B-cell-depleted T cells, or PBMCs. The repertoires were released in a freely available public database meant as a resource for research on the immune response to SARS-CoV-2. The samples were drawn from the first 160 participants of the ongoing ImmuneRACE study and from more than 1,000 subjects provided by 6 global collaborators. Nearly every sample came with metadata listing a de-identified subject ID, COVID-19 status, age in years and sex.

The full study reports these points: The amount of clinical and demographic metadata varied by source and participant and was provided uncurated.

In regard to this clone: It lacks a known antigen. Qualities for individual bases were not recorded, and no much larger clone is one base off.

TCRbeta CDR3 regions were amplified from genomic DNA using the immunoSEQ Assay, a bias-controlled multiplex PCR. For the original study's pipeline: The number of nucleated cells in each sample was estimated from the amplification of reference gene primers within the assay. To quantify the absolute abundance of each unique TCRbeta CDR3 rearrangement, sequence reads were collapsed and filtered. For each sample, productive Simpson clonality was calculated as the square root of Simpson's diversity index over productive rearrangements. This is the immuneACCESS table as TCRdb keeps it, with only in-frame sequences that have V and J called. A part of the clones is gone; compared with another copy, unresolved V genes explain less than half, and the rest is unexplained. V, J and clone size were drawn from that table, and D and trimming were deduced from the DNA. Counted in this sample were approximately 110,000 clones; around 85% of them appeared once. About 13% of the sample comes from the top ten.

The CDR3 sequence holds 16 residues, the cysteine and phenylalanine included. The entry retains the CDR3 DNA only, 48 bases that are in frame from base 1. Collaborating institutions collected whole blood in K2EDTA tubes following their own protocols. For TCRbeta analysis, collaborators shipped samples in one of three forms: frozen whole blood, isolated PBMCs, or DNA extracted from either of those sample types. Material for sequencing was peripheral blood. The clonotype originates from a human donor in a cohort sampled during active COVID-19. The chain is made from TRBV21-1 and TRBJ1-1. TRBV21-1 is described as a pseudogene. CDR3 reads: CASSKKVTEGNTEAFF. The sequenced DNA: TGTGCCAGCAGCAAAAAAGTAACGGAGGGGAACACTGAAGCTTTCTTT.